Below are 21 T cell receptor beta chains sequenced from a single sample in a study of T cells after yellow fever vaccination (dated by TCRdb to between 2017 and 2020). Sample treatment or condition, as interpreted from the label and publication: live attenuated yellow fever vaccine strain. Libraries came from 5' RACE. Sequencer: Illumina NovaSeq 6000. TCRdb handled the public reads itself, with Q25 trimming in fastp and clone calling in MiXCR, and kept productive beta chains. Rows with one shared CDR3 protein collapse into an entry with the most common genes and DNA. The sample has 100,000 to 150,000 distinct CDR3 sequences on record, about 8.4% of them singletons. The top ten clones comprise roughly 43% of the sample. Sample: CD8+ T cells sorted from PBMCs, taken on the day of the yellow fever booster vaccination. The source is a man between 18 and 29 years old who received the YFV17D yellow fever vaccine.

This clonotype was seen at least ten times. The gene calls are TRBV5-1 and TRBJ2-3; 8 nucleotides agree with TRBD1. The germline V gene has CDR1 SGHRS and CDR2 YFSETQ. This CDR3 contains 16 residues. V dropped 4 bases and J dropped 4; count of bases not matched to a gene: 11. The chain's CDR3 is CASSVGGQGPPDTQYF. In DNA form, the CDR3 reads TGCGCCAGCAGCGTGGGCGGACAGGGTCCCCCAGATACGCAGTATTTT.

In this sample, this clonotype turned up a few times. The chain has TRBV27 and TRBJ2-7; D gene ambiguous. This CDR3 is built from 14 residues. Germline-derived CDR1 and CDR2 are MNHEY and SMNVEV (reference sequence). V was clipped by 3 bases and J by 0 bases, with 9 bases between them. The CDR3 reads CASSFSSNSYEQYF. CDR3 coding DNA: TGTGCCAGCAGTTTTAGCTCTAACTCCTACGAGCAGTACTTC.

This clonotype was seen ten or more times. The rearrangement uses TRBV3-1 and TRBJ2-3; D not certain. Per germline, CDR1 LGHDT and CDR2 YNNKEL (reference sequence). V was pared by 1 base and J by 0 bases, with 14 bases between. The CDR3 is made up of 17 amino acids. The CDR3 here is CASSQVVSRTSTDTQYF. DNA for the CDR3: TGTGCCAGCAGCCAAGTTGTTTCGAGAACTAGCACAGATACGCAGTATTTT.

This chain links TRBV28 with TRBJ2-2, with TRBD2 as a possible D gene (6 bases). Trimming pared 5 bases from V and 8 bases from J, leaving 15 bases between. CDR1 and CDR2 from the germline V gene are MDHEN and SYDVKM. The length of the CDR3 is 14 residues. The CDR3 region has the DNA TGTGCCAGCAGTAAGGAGGGTACGAAGGGGGAGCTGTTTTTT. It specifies CASSKEGTKGELFF. The full variable domain, rest sourced from reference TRBV28 and TRBJ2-2, is DVKVTQSSRYLVKRTGEKVFLECVQDMDHENMFWYRQDPGLGLRLIYFSYDVKMKEKGDIPEGYSVSREKKERFSLILESASTNQTSMYLCASSKEGTKGELFFGEGSRLTVL.

The sample holds a few counts of this clonotype. The V call is TRBV7-9, the J call TRBJ1-2; no reliable D call. CDR3 length: 11 residues. Germline CDR1 reads SEHNR; CDR2 reads FQNEAQ (reference sequence). V lost 5 bases and J lost 8, with 9 bases in between. CDR3 region: CASSPGWGYTF. Here the CDR3 DNA reads TGTGCCAGCAGCCCAGGATGGGGCTACACCTTC. Full variable domain (remainder filled in from reference TRBV7-9 and TRBJ1-2): DTGVSQNPRHKITKRGQNVTFRCDPISEHNRLYWYRQTLGQGPEFLTYFQNEAQLEKSRLLSDRFSAERPKGSFSTLEIQRTEQGDSAMYLCASSPGWGYTFGSGTRLTVV.

V usage is TRBV5-1 and J usage is TRBJ2-5; D is perhaps TRBD2 (6 bases). Germline CDR1 is SGHRS and CDR2 is YFSETQ. There are 13 residues in the CDR3. With 7 bases removed from V and 4 bases from J, the gap between germline ends came to 14 bases. The CDR3 protein is CASHRLDGETQYF. CDR3 coding DNA: TGCGCCAGCCACCGACTAGACGGAGAGACCCAGTACTTC. Together with reference TRBV5-1 and TRBJ2-5, the CDR3 gives the full variable domain: KAGVTQTPRYLIKTRGQQVTLSCSPISGHRSVSWYQQTPGQGLQFLFEYFSETQRNKGNFPGRFSGRQFSNSRSEMNVSTLELGDSALYLCASHRLDGETQYFGPGTRLLVL.

The chain combines TRBV25-1 with TRBJ1-1; no definite D call. The CDR3 is 16 residues long. Trimming left V 3 bases short and J 1 base short, with 15 bases between. CDR1 is MGHDK and CDR2 is SYGVNS in the germline V gene. The DNA for the CDR3 is TGTGCCAGCAGTGACAGCACCGACATTAAGAACACTGAAGCTTTCTTT. Its translation: CASSDSTDIKNTEAFF.

The chain recombines TRBV9 with TRBJ1-1; D possibly corresponds to TRBD1 (6 bases). This CDR3 comprises 14 residues. From germline, CDR1 is SGDLS and CDR2 YYNGEE. V lost 2 bases and J 5 bases, leaving 13 bases between the germline ends. CDR3 region: CASSVQGTGTEAFF. The CDR3, as DNA: TGTGCCAGCAGCGTCCAGGGGACTGGGACTGAAGCTTTCTTT.

The sample holds many counts of this clonotype. V and J are TRBV10-3 and TRBJ2-7; D unresolved. The CDR3 is made up of 12 amino acids. Looked up from germline, CDR1 is ENHRY and CDR2 is SYGVKD. Trimming took 2 bases from V and 2 from J, leaving 4 bases between them. Here the CDR3 DNA reads TGTGCCATCAGTGAGGGGGCCTACGAGCAGTACGTC. As protein: CAISEGAYEQYV.

The chain employs TRBV7-3 and TRBJ2-1; D assignment may be TRBD1 or TRBD2 (5 bases each). Germline lookup yields CDR1 SGHTA and CDR2 FQGTGA. Trimming pared 2 bases from V and 2 bases from J, leaving 10 bases between. CDR3 length equals 15 residues. The CDR3 region is CASSLLGDPYNEQFF. For the CDR3, the DNA is TGTGCCAGCAGCTTATTAGGGGACCCCTACAATGAGCAGTTCTTC.

At least ten counts were recorded for this clonotype. The chain uses TRBV9 and TRBJ2-5; TRBD2 aligns across 10 bases. After removal of 4 bases from V and 5 bases from J, the junction contained 11 bases not matched to a gene. The CDR3 loop spans 16 amino acids. CDR1 SGDLS and CDR2 YYNGEE come from the germline V gene. This chain's CDR3 is CASSLPQRGGLETQYF. The DNA for the CDR3 is TGTGCCAGCAGCTTACCCCAGCGGGGGGGCCTCGAGACCCAGTACTTC.

This chain joins TRBV4-1 and TRBJ2-2; 8 bases line up with TRBD1. The CDR3 is 16 residues long. V lost 3 bases and J lost 3; bases outside the gene matches: 6. The germline V gene encodes CDR1 MGHRA and CDR2 YSYEKL. The CDR3 here is CASSHRQGAHTGELFF. The CDR3 region has the DNA TGCGCCAGCAGCCACCGCCAGGGGGCTCACACCGGGGAGCTGTTTTTT.

This clonotype was detected many times. The chain has TRBV2 and TRBJ2-1, with D possibly being TRBD1 or TRBD2 (5 bases each). Between the trimmed V and J ends, which lost 7 bases and 0 bases, there was a span of 13 bases. The V gene's germline CDR1 is SNHLY and CDR2 FYNNEI. CDR3 length: 15 residues. CDR3 coding DNA: TGTGCCAGCACTGCCGGGGCCAGCTCCTACAATGAGCAGTTCTTC. It specifies CASTAGASSYNEQFF.

This clonotype was detected ten times or more. V is TRBV5-5 and J is TRBJ1-5; D ambiguous. CDR1 is SGHKS, CDR2 YYEKEE, per germline (reference sequence). Trimming removed 4 bases from V and 1 base from J, with 12 bases in between. CDR3 size: 15 residues. The CDR3 protein is CASSHSRTSNQPQHF. The DNA for the CDR3 is TGTGCCAGCAGCCACAGCCGAACGAGCAATCAGCCCCAGCATTTT.

This chain uses TRBV4-2 with TRBJ2-7; D is perhaps TRBD1 (6 bases). V was trimmed by 0 bases and J by 5 bases, leaving 14 bases between them. Germline loops: CDR1 LGHNA, CDR2 YNFKEQ. The CDR3 is made up of 15 amino acids. The CDR3 loop reads CASSQDSPRGDEQYF. DNA for the CDR3: TGTGCCAGCAGCCAAGATTCTCCCAGGGGAGACGAGCAGTACTTC.

The CDR3 DNA follows: TGCGCCAGCAGTGAGTCGACAGGGTATGGCTACACCTTC. Its translation: CASSESTGYGYTF. This chain uses TRBV10-1 with TRBJ1-2; 7 nucleotides agree with TRBD1. J was trimmed by 5 bases and V by 0 bases; bases with no gene match: 0. Germline assignment: CDR1 WNHNN and CDR2 SYGVQD (reference sequence). CDR3 size: 13 residues.

In this sample, this clonotype turned up a few times. The chain couples TRBV13 to TRBJ1-6, with D uncertain. In germline, CDR1 is PRHDT, CDR2 FYEKMQ (reference sequence). This CDR3 is 14 amino acids long. V lost 0 bases to trimming and J lost 7 bases, with 7 bases between them. CDR3 sequence (DNA): TGTGCCAGCAGCTTAGGGGGGTGGAATTCACCCCTCCACTTT. Protein: CASSLGGWNSPLHF.

The sample holds a few counts of this clonotype. J is TRBJ1-1 and V is TRBV4-1, with D uncertain. Germline CDR1 and CDR2: MGHRA and YSYEKL. V gave up 1 base and J gave up 2 bases, with 8 bases separating them. The CDR3 length is 14 residues. DNA of the CDR3: TGCGCCAGCAGCCAAGTCGCCTTTAACACTGAAGCTTTCTTT. Translation gives CASSQVAFNTEAFF.

This clonotype was counted a few times. The chain combines TRBV4-2 with TRBJ2-5, with D tentatively TRBD1 (5 bases). Between the trimmed V and J ends, which lost 5 bases and 2 bases, there was a span of 15 bases. This CDR3 is built from 15 residues. CDR1 LGHNA and CDR2 YNFKEQ come from the germline V gene. The CDR3 DNA follows: TGTGCCAGCAGCTCCCAAGGGGAAGTTCAAGAGACCCAGTACTTC. Protein: CASSSQGEVQETQYF.

This clonotype has just a few counts. This rearrangement joins TRBV30 to TRBJ2-1; no clear D gene. The CDR3 is 14 residues long. The germline V gene has CDR1 GTSNPN and CDR2 SVGIG (reference sequence). V lost 4 bases to trimming and J lost 9 bases, with 19 bases between them. CDR3 residues: CAWKSRTLRGEQFF. The CDR3 DNA reads TGTGCCTGGAAGAGCCGGACCCTCCGTGGTGAGCAGTTCTTC. The full variable domain, with the rest looked up from reference TRBV30 and TRBJ2-1, is SQTIHQWPATLVQPVGSPLSLECTVEGTSNPNLYWYRQAAGRGLQLLFYSVGIGQISSEVPQNLSASRPQDRQFILSSKKLLLSDSGFYLCAWKSRTLRGEQFFGPGTRLTVL.

The chain carries TRBV7-9 and TRBJ2-3; D is unclear. The germline V gene has CDR1 SEHNR and CDR2 FQNEAQ (reference sequence). The V end lost 4 bases, the J end lost 3 bases, and 11 bases lay between the germline ends. The CDR3 length is 14 residues. The CDR3 sequence: CASSYVSGTDTQYF. The CDR3 region has the DNA TGTGCCAGCAGCTACGTATCTGGTACAGATACGCAGTATTTT. The full variable domain, its missing parts supplied by reference TRBV7-9 and TRBJ2-3, is DTGVSQNPRHKITKRGQNVTFRCDPISEHNRLYWYRQTLGQGPEFLTYFQNEAQLEKSRLLSDRFSAERPKGSFSTLEIQRTEQGDSAMYLCASSYVSGTDTQYFGPGTRLTVL.